Sequencing of this T cell receptor beta chain was carried out in a study of human T cells and chemical hapten exposure (dated by TCRdb to about 2021). Context from the whole study: Libraries were pooled for sequencing, and per-sample TCR yields varied mainly because of small differences in library volumes within the pool. This study followed changes in the peripheral blood TCR repertoire in vivo during primary and secondary sensitization of alopecia patients to the hapten diphenylcyclopropenone (DPC). Each blood RNA sample was used to sequence both TCR alpha and TCR beta chains.

Trimming removed 0 bases from V and 8 bases from J, leaving 10 bases between the germline ends. Based on the germline V gene (reference sequence), the CDR1 and CDR2 sequences are LGHDT and YNNKEL. The CDR3 covers 13 residues, taking in both the cysteine and the phenylalanine. Here the CDR3 DNA is all that survives: 39 bases in frame from base 1. To prepare the library, 5' RACE was applied. Sequencing instrument: Illumina MiSeq. During library preparation, unique molecular identifiers were attached to individual cDNA molecules so that TCRs could be counted quantitatively and reproducibly. As for the authors' bioinformatics: Samples had a median of approximately 96,000 TCRs, with a range from roughly 20,000 to 700,000. The Decombinator software suite was used to annotate the V, J and CDR3 of the TCR reads. For the PS versus PT1 abundance plots, all samples were subsampled to the same number of TCRs (28,000). Expanded TCRs were defined as absent before sensitization and observed at least eight times at the 2-week time point. TCRdb cleaned the public reads at Q25 with fastp, built clones with MiXCR and kept in-frame beta chains. Each entry merges the rows of one CDR3 protein and shows their most common DNA and genes. V and J calls and clone size were set by TCRdb, not the authors. Across this sample there are tens of thousands of distinct CDR3 sequences, with roughly 7.7% seen only once. 2% to 2.5% of the sample is in the top ten clones.

About this clonotype itself: Its antigen target is currently unknown. No much larger clone is present one base from it, and per-base qualities are unavailable.

Total RNA was extracted from unfractionated whole blood collected in Tempus Blood RNA tubes. Four or five healthy volunteers were used as TCR sequencing controls and were bled at day 0, 2 weeks and 6 weeks. Summary of the overall study and its limitations: No change with DPC sensitization was found in the number of TCRs above 1 in 1000 frequency, and no evidence of global repertoire structure alterations was found. After repeated subsampling, the strength of the expansion versus patch-test correlation and the threshold at which it became significant changed.

The sequence joins TRBV3-1 to TRBJ1-1, with no D gene named confidently. The receptor was derived from a male donor in good health. The CDR3 region reads CASSQEGGGEAFF. In nucleotides, the sequence is TGTGCCAGCAGCCAAGAGGGCGGAGGGGAAGCTTTCTTT.